Below, 27 T cell receptor beta chains from the same sample are listed, as sequenced in a study of T cells in women clearing cervical HPV infection listed by TCRdb under 2018. Library preparation used the immunoSEQ multiplex PCR assay. TCRdb mirrors the immuneACCESS table, restricted to in-frame sequences. Some clones are absent from its copies; in checked studies, under half trace to an unresolved V gene, and the reason for the others is unknown. The table of this sample itemizes over 45,000 clones. The ten largest clones take up approximately 0.98% of the sample. Material: blood buffy coat. The receptors derive from a woman aged 18-69 years with a cervical HPV16 infection that either progressed to CIN3+ or cleared (not recorded which).

Remarks on this clone: The read comes to an end 3 residues before the CDR3 does, leaving the germline J gene to fill in the end. The chain is built from TRBV13 and TRBJ1-1, with TRBD1 matching over 9 bases. Germline assignment: CDR1 PRHDT and CDR2 FYEKMQ (reference sequence). CDR3 size: 15 residues. The J segment lost 5 bases and the V segment lost 5 bases, leaving 9 bases of the junction unmatched. The CDR3 bases that were read are TGTGCCAGCAGCCTTCCGGGACAGGGACGGACTGAA. It yields the protein CASSLPGQGRTE. The CDR3 in its entirety is CASSLPGQGRTEAFF.

Notes on this clone: Coverage ceases 3 residues before the CDR3 finishes, and the germline J gene fills in the end. This chain connects TRBV6-1 to TRBJ2-7; 11 bases match TRBD2. The J segment lost 3 bases and the V segment lost 3 bases, leaving 1 base of the junction unmatched. The CDR3 sequence is 14 residues long. The germline CDR1 and CDR2 sequences are MNHNS and SASEGT. The CDR3: CASSETSGDYEQYF. The covered CDR3 bases are TGTGCCAGCAGTGAGACTAGCGGGGACTACGAG.

About this clone itself: From the germline J gene comes the end of the CDR3, since the read stops 3 residues before it. The V and J genes are TRBV19 and TRBJ1-2; D call uncertain. The CDR3 sequence is 14 residues long. Germline CDR1 reads LNHDA; CDR2 reads SQIVND (reference sequence). The sequenced CDR3 bases are TGTGCCAGTAGTAAGAGCAACGTCAAAGATACC. Encoded protein: CASSKSNVKDT. The complete CDR3 sequence is CASSKSNVKDTYTF. The entire variable domain, with the rest obtained from reference TRBV19 and TRBJ1-2, is as follows: DGGITQSPKYLFRKEGQNVTLSCEQNLNHDAMYWYRQDPGQGLRLIYYSQIVNDFQKGDIAEGYSVSREKKESFPLTVTSAQKNPTAFYLCASSKSNVKDTYTFGSGTRLTVV.

Turning to this clone: The read ends 3 residues shy of where the CDR3 ends; the end is completed using the germline J gene. The chain recombines TRBV19 with TRBJ1-2; no reliable D call. The CDR3 totals 16 residues. Germline loops: CDR1 LNHDA, CDR2 SQIVND (reference sequence). Here the CDR3 reads CASSSTTSDIYNDYTF. The CDR3 bases that were read are TGTGCCAGTAGTTCCACAACTAGCGACATTTACAATGAC. Drawing the rest from reference TRBV19 and TRBJ1-2, the complete variable domain is DGGITQSPKYLFRKEGQNVTLSCEQNLNHDAMYWYRQDPGQGLRLIYYSQIVNDFQKGDIAEGYSVSREKKESFPLTVTSAQKNPTAFYLCASSSTTSDIYNDYTFGSGTRLTVV.

Points on this clone: The read falls 3 residues short of the CDR3 end, and the missing part is taken from the germline J gene. The chain is built from TRBV7-3 and TRBJ2-3; 12 nucleotides match TRBD1. Germline V gene data show CDR1 as SGHTA and CDR2 as FQGTGA. J gave up 4 bases and V 5 bases, and 1 base lay outside the gene matches. The CDR3 is 14 amino acids. Here the CDR3 reads CASSGTGGSDTQYF. Partial CDR3 DNA: TGTGCCAGCAGCGGGACAGGGGGCTCAGATACG.

Worth noting for this clone: The DNA ends 3 residues before the CDR3 does, and the rest of the CDR3 is filled in from the germline J gene. The chain combines TRBV5-1 with TRBJ1-2, with D unclear. V was cut by 0 bases and J by 7 bases, with 10 bases left in between. This CDR3 region has 13 residues. Looked up from germline, CDR1 is SGHRS and CDR2 is YFSETQ. This CDR3 reads CASSLGTAGGYTF. The covered CDR3 bases are TGCGCCAGCAGCTTGGGCACAGCGGGTGGC. The full variable domain, completed using reference TRBV5-1 and TRBJ1-2, is KAGVTQTPRYLIKTRGQQVTLSCSPISGHRSVSWYQQTPGQGLQFLFEYFSETQRNKGNFPGRFSGRQFSNSRSEMNVSTLELGDSALYLCASSLGTAGGYTFGSGTRLTVV.

For this clone: The read terminates 3 residues ahead of where the CDR3 ends, so the germline J gene completes it. The chain couples TRBV20-1 to TRBJ2-3, with a possible D match to TRBD2 (6 bases). The germline V gene has CDR1 DFQATT and CDR2 SNEGSKA (reference sequence). The CDR3 totals 15 residues. Partial CDR3 DNA: TGCAGTGCTTACGACGCAGGGCTAGCGCAAGAGACG. It yields the protein CSAYDAGLAQET. The complete CDR3 reads CSAYDAGLAQETQYF.

Comments on this clone: The read terminates 3 residues before the CDR3 end, so the remaining end is supplied by the germline J gene. The rearrangement uses TRBV2 and TRBJ1-2; D may be TRBD1 (5 bases). Germline V CDR1 and CDR2: SNHLY, FYNNEI. This CDR3 has 15 residues. The CDR3 reads CASSEWKRGSYDYTF. The CDR3 bases that were read are TGTGCCAGCAGTGAATGGAAGCGGGGCTCCTACGAC.

CDR3 amino acids: CASSARLVGELFF. The CDR3 DNA, read in part, is TGCGCCAGCAGTGCTCGTCTCGTTGGGGAG. V and J are TRBV10-1 and TRBJ2-2, with D uncertain. The read ends 3 residues before the CDR3 terminus; that terminus is restored from the germline J gene. The CDR3 is 13 amino acids. Germline-derived CDR1 and CDR2 are WNHNN and SYGVQD (reference sequence). V lost 4 bases and J lost 8, with 11 bases in between.

A remark on this clone: The CDR3 end lies 3 residues beyond the end of the read and is filled in from the germline J gene. This rearrangement joins TRBV5-5 to TRBJ2-1; 12 nucleotides line up with TRBD1. CDR1 is SGHKS, CDR2 YYEKEE, per germline (reference sequence). The CDR3 sequence is 15 residues long. The V segment lost 7 bases and the J segment 7 bases; nucleotides outside the gene matches: 9. The CDR3 DNA, read in part, is TGTGCCAGCGGACCTTGGGGACAGGGGGCAAATGAG. Translation: CASGPWGQGANE. The CDR3 in full is CASGPWGQGANEQFF.

On this clone: The read ends 3 residues before the CDR3 terminus; that terminus is restored from the germline J gene. The chain has TRBV24-1 and TRBJ2-3; 7 bases align to TRBD2. The CDR3 contains 13 residues. V shed 9 bases, J shed 2 bases, and the junction held 4 bases outside the gene matches. CDR1 is KGHDR and CDR2 is SFDVKD in the germline V gene. CDR3 in amino acids: CATRDYNTDTQYF. The CDR3 bases that were read are TGTGCCACCCGGGACTATAACACAGATACG.

Turning to this clone: The read falls 3 residues short of the CDR3 end, and the missing part is taken from the germline J gene. Distinct nucleotide sequences in the sample also encode this CDR3. The rearrangement links TRBV29-1 to TRBJ1-2, with 9 bases matching TRBD1. Germline V CDR1 and CDR2: SQVTM, ANQGSEA. The CDR3 covers 14 residues. The CDR3 bases that were read are TGCAGCGTTGAAGGGGACAGGGTCTTGGGGGAC. Translation gives CSVEGDRVLGD. The whole CDR3 protein reads CSVEGDRVLGDYTF.

A remark on this clone: The CDR3 end lies 3 residues beyond the end of the read and is filled in from the germline J gene. The genes are TRBV5-4 and TRBJ2-1; 11 nucleotides line up with TRBD2. Trimming cost V 7 bases and J 9 bases; bases outside gene matches: 12. The CDR3 runs 15 residues. Germline lookup yields CDR1 SGHNT and CDR2 YYREEE (reference sequence). The CDR3 DNA, read in part, is TGTGCCAGCGGGCTGGTAGCGGGGGGGCCGATTGAG. Its protein is CASGLVAGGPIE. The whole CDR3 region reads CASGLVAGGPIEQFF.

The CDR3 loop reads CASSPGGTVNTGELFF. CDR3 DNA (partial): TGCGCCAGCAGCCCGGGGGGGACGGTAAACACCGGGGAG. The chain combines TRBV5-1 with TRBJ2-2; TRBD2 aligns across 8 bases. The read is 3 residues too short to cover the CDR3 end, so that end is filled in from the germline J gene. The V segment lost 4 bases and the J segment 2 bases; nucleotides outside the gene matches: 7. This CDR3 spans 16 amino acids. The V gene's germline CDR1 is SGHRS and CDR2 YFSETQ.

Of note for this clone: Coverage ceases 3 residues before the CDR3 finishes, and the germline J gene fills in the end. The chain employs TRBV5-1 and TRBJ2-3; 10 positions agree with TRBD2. Germline-derived CDR1 and CDR2 are SGHRS and YFSETQ. The length of the CDR3 is 14 residues. Here the CDR3 reads CASKSGGAQETQYF. The sequenced part of the CDR3 DNA is TGCGCCAGCAAGAGCGGGGGGGCTCAAGAGACG.

On this clone itself: The read ends 3 residues early relative to the CDR3; the germline J gene fills the gap. The gene calls are TRBV7-3 and TRBJ1-6, with 10 bases identical to TRBD1. CDR3 length equals 15 residues. The germline V gene has CDR1 SGHTA and CDR2 FQGTGA. Trimming took 2 bases from V and 9 from J; bases not matched to a gene: 4. The CDR3 is CASSLLGQGGSPLHF. The CDR3 bases that were read are TGTGCCAGCAGCTTACTCGGACAGGGGGGTTCACCC.

Of note for this clone: The observed sequence ends 3 residues before the CDR3 terminus, with the missing tail filled in from the germline J gene. The J gene is TRBJ1-2, the V gene TRBV5-1; 8 bases are a match to TRBD1. V lost 3 bases to trimming and J lost 3 bases; unmatched junction nucleotides: 22. The CDR3 has 20 residues. Per germline, CDR1 SGHRS and CDR2 YFSETQ. The CDR3 sequence is CASSSAPTGRGLARDYGYTF. The sequenced CDR3 bases are TGCGCCAGCAGCTCGGCACCCACGGGCAGGGGGCTCGCAAGGGACTATGGC.

In the case of this clone: Coverage ceases 3 residues before the CDR3 finishes, and the germline J gene fills in the end. The J gene is TRBJ1-2, the V gene TRBV6-4, with 7 bases identical to TRBD1. The germline V gene has CDR1 MRHNA and CDR2 SNTAGT. The CDR3 runs to 14 residues. Partial CDR3 DNA: TGTGCCAGCAGAGAAGGACAGGTCTTTAGCGGC. Encoded protein: CASREGQVFSG. The whole CDR3 protein reads CASREGQVFSGYTF.

Concerning this clone itself: The read falls 3 residues short of the CDR3 end, and the missing part is taken from the germline J gene. The chain links TRBV20-1 to TRBJ2-4, with 9 bases that match TRBD1. Germline loops: CDR1 DFQATT, CDR2 SNEGSKA (reference sequence). The CDR3 extends over 14 amino acids. V trimming: 3 bases; J trimming: 8 bases; junction bases outside the gene matches: 8. CDR3 loop: CSASLGQGSDIQYF. CDR3 bases read: TGCAGTGCTAGTCTCGGACAGGGGTCGGACATT.

According to its frequency, this clone is medium-sized. The read ends 3 residues before the CDR3 terminus; that terminus is restored from the germline J gene. The chain combines TRBV29-1 with TRBJ2-2; the D gene is possibly TRBD1 (6 bases). The CDR3 is 12 residues long. Germline CDR1 is SQVTM and CDR2 is ANQGSEA. V lost 7 bases and J lost 4, with 10 bases in between. CDR3 sequence: CSATGSTGELFF. Partial CDR3 DNA: TGCAGCGCTACAGGGTCCACCGGGGAG.

For this clone: The CDR3 end falls 3 residues outside the read, so it is completed with the germline J gene. The V gene is TRBV5-1, the J gene TRBJ2-7; a weak D match, TRBD1 (5 bases). Germline CDR1 is SGHRS and CDR2 is YFSETQ. The CDR3 contains 12 residues. The ends were cut back, 3 bases at V and 2 bases at J, with 6 bases in the middle. CDR3 sequence: CASSSTAYEQYF. CDR3 DNA, as far as it was read: TGCGCCAGCAGCTCGACAGCCTACGAG.

In the case of this clone: The DNA ends 3 residues before the CDR3 does, and the rest of the CDR3 is filled in from the germline J gene. The gene calls are TRBV29-1 and TRBJ2-1; 7 positions agree with TRBD2. Trimming took 6 bases from V and 9 from J; bases not matched to a gene: 11. The length of the CDR3 is 13 residues. From germline, CDR1 is SQVTM and CDR2 ANQGSEA. The part of the CDR3 DNA that was read is TGCAGCGTCGGGGCAGCGGGAACGGGTGAG. It codes for CSVGAAGTGE. The CDR3 in its entirety is CSVGAAGTGEQFF.

As concerns this clone: The junction shows a germline mismatch at one end, possibly a read error. The CDR3 extends 3 residues past the end of the read, so its final part is completed from the germline J gene. This sequence joins TRBV7-9 and TRBJ2-5; D not resolved. The CDR3 length is 12 residues. In germline, CDR1 is SEHNR, CDR2 FQNEAQ (reference sequence). CDR3 sequence reads: CSSSLQTDTQYF. CDR3 bases read: TGTTCCAGCAGCTTACAAACAGATACC.

In regard to this clone: The read ends 3 residues early relative to the CDR3; the germline J gene fills the gap. The chain has TRBV28 and TRBJ2-7; TRBD1 matches at 7 bases. V gave up 6 bases and J gave up 5 bases; unmatched junction bases: 10. Germline-derived CDR1 and CDR2 are MDHEN and SYDVKM. CDR3 length: 14 residues. The covered CDR3 bases are TGTGCCAGCAGAGCATACCGGGACAGTGACGAG. Amino acids: CASRAYRDSDE. From start to end, the CDR3 is CASRAYRDSDEQYF.

A remark on this clone: The CDR3 end falls 3 residues outside the read, so it is completed with the germline J gene. The chain recombines TRBV18 with TRBJ1-5; TRBD1 matches at 8 bases. CDR3 size: 14 residues. Germline loops: CDR1 KGHSH, CDR2 LQKENI. The trim removed 6 bases at V and 8 bases at J, leaving 9 bases unmatched. The part of the CDR3 DNA that was read is TGTGCCAGCTCCCCAGGGGGCAATAGCAAGCCC. It specifies CASSPGGNSKP. The complete CDR3 protein is CASSPGGNSKPQHF.

Note on this clone: Read sequence stops 3 residues before the CDR3 end, and the germline J gene provides the missing end. This sequence joins TRBV2 and TRBJ2-3, with 8 bases that match TRBD1. CDR3 size: 13 residues. The V gene's germline CDR1 is SNHLY and CDR2 FYNNEI. With 3 bases clipped from V and 7 bases from J, the junction kept 3 bases outside the gene matches. The CDR3 here is CASSDQGAYTQYF. The covered CDR3 bases are TGTGCCAGCAGTGATCAGGGGGCCTATACG.

CDR3 DNA, as far as it was read: TGTGCCAGCAGTGAAGACAGCTCTGGGGCCAACGTC. It encodes CASSEDSSGANV. The entire CDR3 is CASSEDSSGANVLTF. The chain carries TRBV6-1 and TRBJ2-6, with D unresolved. Sequencing ends 3 residues short of the CDR3 end; the germline J gene provides the rest. CDR1 MNHNS and CDR2 SASEGT come from the germline V gene. The V and J ends lost 1 base and 0 bases respectively, with 4 bases between them. CDR3 length: 15 residues.